The 18 T cell receptor beta chains below come from one sample, sequenced in a study of blood T cell repertoires in COVID-19. TCRdb keeps only in-frame clones here, not all; method: immunoSEQ multiplex PCR. In the table there are 100,000 to 150,000 clones, about 88% of which are singletons. The sample comprised peripheral blood. These receptors all stem from a woman aged 80 or over with acute or convalescent COVID-19.

The chain employs TRBV3-1 (or the pseudogene TRBV3-2) and TRBJ1-2; a weak D match, TRBD1 (6 bases). V dropped 1 base and J dropped 4 bases, with 13 bases sitting between them. The CDR3 runs 15 residues. The germline CDR1 and CDR2 sequences are LGHDT and YNNKEL (reference sequence). This chain's CDR3 is CASSQALTGSYGYTF. The CDR3 region has the DNA TGTGCCAGCAGCCAAGCCCTAACAGGGAGCTATGGCTACACCTTC.

The chain links TRBV15 to TRBJ2-1, with 11 bases lining up with TRBD1. The CDR3 covers 16 residues. J gave up 3 bases and V 3 bases, and 4 bases lay outside the gene matches. Germline assignment: CDR1 LNHNV and CDR2 YYDKDF (reference sequence). The CDR3 here is CATSRTGTGGYNEQFF. As DNA, the CDR3 is TGTGCCACCAGCAGGACCGGGACAGGGGGCTACAATGAGCAGTTCTTC.

The rearrangement joins TRBV18 to TRBJ2-7; TRBD1 is a possible D gene (6 bases). Deletions cut 4 bases from V and 6 bases from J, with 13 bases between. The CDR3 consists of 13 residues. Germline V gene lookup returns CDR1 KGHSH and CDR2 LQKENI. CDR3 sequence (DNA): TGTGCCAGCTCACTACAACAGGGTCCCGAGCAGTACTTC. As protein: CASSLQQGPEQYF.

The count of this clone is one. The gene calls are TRBV6-2 or TRBV6-3 and TRBJ2-6, with D perhaps matching TRBD2 (6 bases). V dropped 4 bases and J dropped 0 bases, with 13 bases sitting between them. The length of the CDR3 is 17 residues. CDR1 and CDR2 (germline): MNHEY, SVGEGT. The CDR3 DNA reads as TGTGCCAGCAGTTTGTGGCAGGGAGGCTCTGGGGCCAACGTCCTGACTTTC. Its translation: CASSLWQGGSGANVLTF.

The V and J genes are TRBV19 and TRBJ1-5; TRBD1 aligns across 8 bases. The CDR3 covers 15 residues. The J segment lost 5 bases and the V segment lost 1 base, leaving 4 bases of the junction unmatched. Germline V CDR1 and CDR2: LNHDA, SQIVND (reference sequence). Here the CDR3 DNA reads TGTGCCAGTAGTATAGGGACAGGGAACTATCAGCCCCAGCATTTT. Its translation is CASSIGTGNYQPQHF.

The chain is built from TRBV2 and TRBJ1-2; TRBD1 might be the D (6 bases). This CDR3 contains 14 residues. Germline V gene sequence: CDR1 SNHLY, CDR2 FYNNEI. V was cut by 6 bases and J by 2 bases, with 13 bases left in between. CDR3 nucleotides: TGTGCCAGCAGGGCACAGGGACGAAACTATGGCTACACCTTC. Its translation: CASRAQGRNYGYTF.

This chain uses TRBV2 with TRBJ1-3; D is unresolved. This CDR3 has 12 amino acids. Germline V gene sequence: CDR1 SNHLY, CDR2 FYNNEI. V dropped 4 bases and J dropped 10 bases, with 11 bases sitting between them. The CDR3 reads CASSAHDGTIYF. CDR3 DNA: TGTGCCAGCAGTGCCCATGACGGGACCATATATTTT.

The chain joins TRBV11-1 to TRBJ1-4; 10 bases match TRBD1. Trimming at V came to 6 bases and at J to 1 base, leaving 5 bases not matched to a gene. The CDR3 sequence is 16 residues long. CDR1 and CDR2 (germline): SGHAT, FQDESV (reference sequence). The CDR3 loop is CASSYRTGGTNEKLFF. The CDR3 DNA reads TGTGCCAGCAGTTACCGGACAGGGGGAACTAATGAAAAACTGTTTTTT.

J is TRBJ1-6 and V is TRBV5-5; no clear D gene. V was trimmed by 0 bases and J by 8 bases, leaving 15 bases between them. The CDR3 runs to 16 residues. Germline V gene lookup returns CDR1 SGHKS and CDR2 YYEKEE (reference sequence). CDR3 residues: CASSLVRDMRDSPLHF. The CDR3 nucleotides are TGTGCCAGCAGCTTGGTTCGGGATATGAGGGATTCACCCCTCCACTTT.

The J gene is TRBJ1-1, the V gene TRBV19; no reliable D call. Per the germline V gene, CDR1 is LNHDA and CDR2 is SQIVND (reference sequence). This CDR3 has 15 residues. V lost 3 bases, J lost 1 base, and 12 bases lay in between. The CDR3 DNA follows: TGTGCCAGTAGTATCTCCCGAGGCACGAACACTGAAGCTTTCTTT. Residues: CASSISRGTNTEAFF.

The rearrangement links TRBV6-1 to TRBJ1-1; a possible D gene is TRBD1 (5 bases). V was cut by 1 base and J by 11 bases, with 17 bases left in between. Germline CDR1 reads MNHNS; CDR2 reads SASEGT. The CDR3 is made up of 14 amino acids. CDR3 loop: CASSEVRGGGRAFF. In DNA form, the CDR3 reads TGTGCCAGCAGTGAAGTCCGCGGTGGGGGGAGGGCTTTCTTT.

This CDR3 is CASTGVQETQYF. The CDR3 coding sequence is TGTGCCAGCACGGGAGTTCAAGAGACCCAGTACTTC. This chain joins TRBV7-9 and TRBJ2-5; possibly TRBD2 for D (6 bases). V lost 7 bases and J lost 2, with 8 bases in between. The germline gives CDR1 SEHNR, CDR2 FQNEAQ (reference sequence). The CDR3 sequence is 12 residues long.

This chain links TRBV15 with TRBJ2-2; 10 bases map to TRBD1. Per germline, CDR1 LNHNV and CDR2 YYDKDF (reference sequence). The CDR3 loop spans 16 amino acids. V gave up 1 base and J gave up 5 bases; unmatched junction bases: 4. The CDR3 DNA sequence: TGTGCCACCAGCAGAGGGGGACAGGGGAGGACCGGGGAGCTGTTTTTT. It encodes CATSRGGQGRTGELFF.

The chain uses TRBV5-1 and TRBJ1-1; D might be TRBD1 (5 bases). Germline CDR1 reads SGHRS; CDR2 reads YFSETQ. The ends were cut back, 2 bases at V and 1 base at J, with 9 bases in the middle. The CDR3 is 14 residues long. CDR3 amino acids: CASSLGAANTEAFF. The CDR3 DNA is TGCGCCAGCAGCTTAGGGGCCGCGAACACTGAAGCTTTCTTT.

The chain has TRBV12-5 and TRBJ1-2; 8 nucleotides agree with TRBD1. V shed 6 bases, J shed 7 bases, and the junction held 4 bases outside the gene matches. The CDR3 is made up of 12 amino acids. CDR1 is LGHNT and CDR2 is FRNRAP in the germline V gene. CDR3 protein: CASGLGQVGYTF. CDR3 coding DNA: TGTGCTAGTGGCCTGGGACAGGTTGGCTACACCTTC.

The sample holds a few counts of this clone. The V call is TRBV28, the J call TRBJ2-2; TRBD1 matches at 7 bases. The germline gives CDR1 MDHEN, CDR2 SYDVKM. V dropped 5 bases and J dropped 1; count of bases not matched to a gene: 7. The CDR3 length is 16 residues. The CDR3 sequence: CASSPARTGNTGELFF. The CDR3 nucleotides read TGTGCCAGCAGTCCAGCCCGGACAGGGAACACCGGGGAGCTGTTTTTT. The variable domain in full, completed from reference TRBV28 and TRBJ2-2, reads DVKVTQSSRYLVKRTGEKVFLECVQDMDHENMFWYRQDPGLGLRLIYFSYDVKMKEKGDIPEGYSVSREKKERFSLILESASTNQTSMYLCASSPARTGNTGELFFGEGSRLTVL.

The J gene is TRBJ2-1, the V gene TRBV3-1 (or the pseudogene TRBV3-2), with D perhaps TRBD1 (5 bases). Trimming left V 4 bases short and J 8 bases short, with 6 bases between. This CDR3 comprises 11 residues. Germline-derived CDR1 and CDR2 are LGHDT and YNNKEL (reference sequence). CDR3 region: CASSRGHEQFF. CDR3 coding DNA: TGTGCCAGCAGCCGGGGCCATGAGCAGTTCTTC.

The rearrangement joins TRBV10-1 to TRBJ1-1; no firm D call. The CDR3 consists of 14 residues. The V gene's germline CDR1 is WNHNN and CDR2 SYGVQD (reference sequence). V was clipped by 2 bases and J by 2 bases, with 9 bases between them. The CDR3, as DNA: TGCGCCAGCAGTGAGAGTCAGGCTAACACTGAAGCTTTCTTT. Its protein is CASSESQANTEAFF.